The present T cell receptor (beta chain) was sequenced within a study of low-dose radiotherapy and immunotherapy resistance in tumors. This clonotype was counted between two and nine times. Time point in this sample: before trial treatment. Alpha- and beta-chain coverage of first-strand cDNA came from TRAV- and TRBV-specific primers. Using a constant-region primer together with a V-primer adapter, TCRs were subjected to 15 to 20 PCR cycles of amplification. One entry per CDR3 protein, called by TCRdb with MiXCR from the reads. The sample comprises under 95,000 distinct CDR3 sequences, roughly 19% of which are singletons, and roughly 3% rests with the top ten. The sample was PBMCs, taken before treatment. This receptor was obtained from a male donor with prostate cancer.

The CDR3 spells CASSRSSNTEAFF. The CDR3 nucleotides read TGTGCCAGCAGTCGGTCTTCGAACACTGAAGCTTTCTTT. V and J are TRBV12-3 or TRBV12-4 and TRBJ1-1; no clear D gene. There are 13 residues in the CDR3. V lost 5 bases, J lost 1 base, and 8 bases lay in between.